Described below is a single T cell receptor beta chain sequence and its context. This sample includes further DNA sequences coding for the same CDR3. This record comes from a study of shared clonotypes between healthy human individuals. TCRdb's table, derived via immunoSEQ multiplex PCR, lists solely in-frame clones and lacks some. The sample lists over a million clones, 96% seen once, with more than 0.9% in the top ten. J lost 4 bases, V lost 3 bases, and 4 bases had no gene match. Germline CDR1 SGHVS, CDR2 FNYEAQ. The CDR3 contains 14 residues. The chain has TRBV7-6 and TRBJ2-3; 7 positions agree with TRBD1. Input material: naive CD4+ T cells sorted from blood. Subset reported: CD45RA+ positively selected. The sequence was collected from a young man in good health. The CDR3 sequence is CASSLGTGADTQYF. The CDR3 DNA sequence: TGTGCCAGCAGCTTGGGTACAGGGGCAGATACGCAGTATTTT.